This T cell receptor beta chain comes out of a study of blood T cell repertoires in COVID-19. The wider study: T cells, B-cell-depleted T cells, or PBMCs provided the cDNA or gDNA that served as material.

J was trimmed by 5 bases and V by 5 bases; bases with no gene match: 9. There are 16 residues in the CDR3. In germline, CDR1 is SGHNT, CDR2 YENEEA. The table came from immunoSEQ multiplex PCR; TCRdb's copy has only in-frame clones and leaves some out. The sample has 150,000 or so clones, about 81% seen once. The chain couples TRBV11-3 to TRBJ2-5, with TRBD2 matching over 12 bases. The source is a man between 60 and 75 years old with active or convalescent COVID-19. Sequencing input: peripheral blood. In DNA form, the CDR3 reads TGTGCCAGCAGCGCGAGGACTAGCGGGACCCTCGAGACCCAGTACTTC. This translates into CASSARTSGTLETQYF.